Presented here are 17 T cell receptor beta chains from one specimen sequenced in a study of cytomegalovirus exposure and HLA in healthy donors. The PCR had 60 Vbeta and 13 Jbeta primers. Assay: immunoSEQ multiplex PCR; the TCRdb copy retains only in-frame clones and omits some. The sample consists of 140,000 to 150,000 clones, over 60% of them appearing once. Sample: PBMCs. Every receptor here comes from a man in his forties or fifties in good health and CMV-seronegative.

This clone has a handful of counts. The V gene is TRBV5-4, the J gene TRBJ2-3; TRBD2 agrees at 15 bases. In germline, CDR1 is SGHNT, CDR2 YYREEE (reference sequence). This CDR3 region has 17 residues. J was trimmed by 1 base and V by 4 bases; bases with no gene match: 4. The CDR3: CASSNGLAGGGTDTQYF. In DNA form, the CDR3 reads TGTGCCAGCAGCAACGGACTAGCGGGGGGGGGCACAGATACGCAGTATTTT. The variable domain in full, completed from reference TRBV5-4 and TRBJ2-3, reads ETGVTQSPTHLIKTRGQQVTLRCSSQSGHNTVSWYQQALGQGPQFIFQYYREEENGRGNFPPRFSGLQFPNYSSELNVNALELDDSALYLCASSNGLAGGGTDTQYFGPGTRLTVL.

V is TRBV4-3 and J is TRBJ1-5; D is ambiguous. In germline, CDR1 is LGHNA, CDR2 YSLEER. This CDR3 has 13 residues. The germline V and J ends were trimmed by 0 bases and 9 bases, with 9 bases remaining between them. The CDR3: CASSQDGRRPQHF. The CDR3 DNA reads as TGCGCCAGCAGCCAAGATGGCCGAAGGCCCCAGCATTTT.

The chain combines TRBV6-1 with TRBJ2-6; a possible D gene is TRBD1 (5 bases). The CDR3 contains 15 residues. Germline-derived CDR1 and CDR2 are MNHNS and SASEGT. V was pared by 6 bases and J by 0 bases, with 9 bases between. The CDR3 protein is CASSDRVSGANVLTF. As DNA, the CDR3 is TGTGCCAGCAGCGACAGAGTCTCTGGGGCCAACGTCCTGACTTTC.

CDR3 residues: CASRESGGAGEQYF. The DNA for the CDR3 is TGTGCCAGCAGGGAGAGCGGGGGGGCCGGCGAGCAGTACTTC. The chain uses TRBV28 and TRBJ2-7; 10 nucleotides agree with TRBD2. The trim removed 6 bases at V and 6 bases at J, leaving 8 bases unmatched. The CDR3 runs to 14 residues. Germline-derived CDR1 and CDR2 are MDHEN and SYDVKM.

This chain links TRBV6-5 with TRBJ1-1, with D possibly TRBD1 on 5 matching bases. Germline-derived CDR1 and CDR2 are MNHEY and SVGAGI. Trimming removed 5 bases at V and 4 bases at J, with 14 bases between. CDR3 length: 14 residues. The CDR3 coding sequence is TGTGCCAGCAGTCCTCAGGGTTCGGCCACTGAAGCTTTCTTT. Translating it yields CASSPQGSATEAFF.

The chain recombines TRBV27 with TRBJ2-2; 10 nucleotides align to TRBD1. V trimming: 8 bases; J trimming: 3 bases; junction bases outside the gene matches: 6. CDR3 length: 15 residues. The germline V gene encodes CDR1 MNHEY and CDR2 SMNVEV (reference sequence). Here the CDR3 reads CASRTGGMDTGELFF. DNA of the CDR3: TGTGCCAGCCGGACAGGGGGAATGGACACCGGGGAGCTGTTTTTT.

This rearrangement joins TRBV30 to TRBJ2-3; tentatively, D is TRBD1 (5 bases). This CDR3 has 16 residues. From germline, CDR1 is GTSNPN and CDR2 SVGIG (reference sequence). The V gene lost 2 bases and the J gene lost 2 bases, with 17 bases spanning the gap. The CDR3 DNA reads TGTGCCTGGAGTCACAGACGGACAAATACCACAGATACGCAGTATTTT. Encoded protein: CAWSHRRTNTTDTQYF.

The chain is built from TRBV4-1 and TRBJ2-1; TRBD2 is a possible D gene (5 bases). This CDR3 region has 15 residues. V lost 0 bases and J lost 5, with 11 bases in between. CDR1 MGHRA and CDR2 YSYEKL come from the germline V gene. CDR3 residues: CASSQDYGNNNEQFF. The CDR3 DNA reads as TGCGCCAGCAGCCAAGATTACGGGAACAACAATGAGCAGTTCTTC.

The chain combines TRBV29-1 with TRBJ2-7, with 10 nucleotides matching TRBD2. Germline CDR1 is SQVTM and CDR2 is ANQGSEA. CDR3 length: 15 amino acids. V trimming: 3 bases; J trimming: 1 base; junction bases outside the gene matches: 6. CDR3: CSVDGLAGASYEQYF. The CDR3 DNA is TGCAGCGTTGATGGTCTAGCGGGAGCGTCCTACGAGCAGTACTTC.

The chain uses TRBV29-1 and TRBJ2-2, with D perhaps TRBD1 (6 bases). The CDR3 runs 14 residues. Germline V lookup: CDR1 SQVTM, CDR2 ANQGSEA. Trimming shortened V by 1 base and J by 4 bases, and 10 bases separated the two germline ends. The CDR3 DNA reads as TGCAGCGTTGAAGCCGGACAGTCCACCGGGGAGCTGTTTTTT. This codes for CSVEAGQSTGELFF.

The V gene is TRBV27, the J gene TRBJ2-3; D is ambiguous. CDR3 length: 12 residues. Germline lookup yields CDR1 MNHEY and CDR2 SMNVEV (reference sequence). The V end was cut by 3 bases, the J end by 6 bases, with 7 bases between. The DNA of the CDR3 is TGTGCCAGCAGTTTCTCTCCGGATACGCAGTATTTT. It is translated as CASSFSPDTQYF.

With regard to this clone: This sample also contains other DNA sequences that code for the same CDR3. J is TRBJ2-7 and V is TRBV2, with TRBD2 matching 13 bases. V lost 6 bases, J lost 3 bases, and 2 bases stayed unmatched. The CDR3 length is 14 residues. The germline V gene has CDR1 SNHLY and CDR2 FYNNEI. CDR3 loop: CASRGLAGDYEQYF. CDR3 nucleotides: TGTGCCAGCAGAGGACTAGCGGGGGACTACGAGCAGTACTTC.

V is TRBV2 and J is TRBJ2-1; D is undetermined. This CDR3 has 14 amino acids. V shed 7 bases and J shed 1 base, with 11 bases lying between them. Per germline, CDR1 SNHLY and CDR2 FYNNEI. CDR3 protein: CASNRLTSYNEQFF. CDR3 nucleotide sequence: TGTGCCAGCAATAGACTGACTTCCTACAATGAGCAGTTCTTC. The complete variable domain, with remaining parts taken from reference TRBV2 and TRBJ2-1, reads EPEVTQTPSHQVTQMGQEVILRCVPISNHLYFYWYRQILGQKVEFLVSFYNNEISEKSEIFDDQFSVERPDGSNFTLKIRSTKLEDSAMYFCASNRLTSYNEQFFGPGTRLTVL.

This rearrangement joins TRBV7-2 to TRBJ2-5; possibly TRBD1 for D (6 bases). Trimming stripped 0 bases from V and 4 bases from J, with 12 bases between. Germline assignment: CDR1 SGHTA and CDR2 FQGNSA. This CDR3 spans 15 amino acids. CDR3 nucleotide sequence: TGTGCCAGCAGCTTAGCCAGAACAGGGTTAGAGACCCAGTACTTC. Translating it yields CASSLARTGLETQYF.

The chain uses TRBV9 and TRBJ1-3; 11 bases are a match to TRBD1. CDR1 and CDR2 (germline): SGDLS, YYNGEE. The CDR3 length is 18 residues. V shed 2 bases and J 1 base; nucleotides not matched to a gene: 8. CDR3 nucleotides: TGTGCCAGCAGCGTTCTAGCAGGACAGGGGGCATCTGGAAACACCATATATTTT. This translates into CASSVLAGQGASGNTIYF.

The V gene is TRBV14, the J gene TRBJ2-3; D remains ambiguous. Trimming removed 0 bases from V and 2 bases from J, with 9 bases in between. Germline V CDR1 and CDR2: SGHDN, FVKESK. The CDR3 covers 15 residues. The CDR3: CASSQEGQVTDTQYF. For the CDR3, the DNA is TGTGCCAGCAGCCAAGAGGGTCAGGTCACAGATACGCAGTATTTT.

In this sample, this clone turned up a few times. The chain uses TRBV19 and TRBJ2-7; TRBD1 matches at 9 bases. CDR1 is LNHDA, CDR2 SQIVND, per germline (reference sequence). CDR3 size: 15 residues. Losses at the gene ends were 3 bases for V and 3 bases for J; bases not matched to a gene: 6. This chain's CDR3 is CASSIGTGFSYEQYF. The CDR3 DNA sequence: TGTGCCAGTAGTATTGGGACAGGGTTTAGCTACGAGCAGTACTTC.